This T cell receptor (beta chain) was obtained from a study of Graves' ophthalmopathy and Graves' hyperthyroidism. Overall study results and limits: Appearing in blood as well were most expanded thyroid clonotypes above 0.001 frequency. Built on 13 signatures, a model told ophthalmopathy apart from stable hyperthyroidism with approximately 91% sensitivity and around 80% specificity.

For repertoire sequencing, the TCR beta CDR3 regions were amplified from RNA transcripts. A first-round RT-PCR used HTBI primers, followed by a second-round multiplex PCR. TCRdb analysed the multiplex PCR reads with MiXCR anew, one entry per CDR3 protein. This sample has under 350,000 distinct CDR3 sequences, with 17% found just once. CDR3 length: 11 amino acids. The germline gives CDR1 MNHNS, CDR2 SASEGT. The V gene lost 8 bases and the J gene lost 1 base, with 6 bases spanning the gap. Moderately to severely active ophthalmopathy under 3 months, CAS at least 3, NOSPECS at least 4. The authors used Ficoll-Paque density gradient centrifugation to separate PBMCs. The input was around 10 ml of fresh peripheral blood. As to this clonotype: The target antigen is unknown.

The sequenced sample consisted of peripheral blood. V is TRBV6-1 and J is TRBJ2-7; possible D gene TRBD1, 5 bases. The sequence was collected from an adult man with Graves' ophthalmopathy. The CDR3 DNA sequence: TGTGCCAGCGGACATTCCTACGAGCAGTACTTC. Translating gives CASGHSYEQYF.